The 29 T cell receptor beta chains given below trace back to one sample, sequenced in a study of T cells after yellow fever vaccination. TCRdb ran MiXCR on the 5' RACE reads and lists one entry per CDR3 protein. The sample lists some 300,000 distinct CDR3 sequences, about 7.8% occurring once. Sequencing was performed on PBMCs, taken roughly 47 days after the first yellow fever vaccination. The receptors shown here come from a man between 18 and 29 years old who received the YFV17D yellow fever vaccine.

The table lists this clonotype with a few counts. The chain employs TRBV21-1 and TRBJ2-7; the table's TRBD1 call for D was not verified on the DNA. TRBV21-1 is marked as a pseudogene. This CDR3 has 15 amino acids. As DNA, the CDR3 is TGTGCCAGCAGCAAAAGGGGGACAGGGGGGTACGAGCAGTACTTC. Translated, it gives CASSKRGTGGYEQYF.

The V call is TRBV6-5, the J call TRBJ2-7, with 9 bases lining up with TRBD2. The CDR3 runs 17 residues. CDR1 is MNHEY, CDR2 SVGAGI, per germline. V shed 0 bases, J shed 4 bases, and the junction held 10 bases outside the gene matches. CDR3 nucleotides: TGTGCCAGCAGTTACTCCCCACGATTGACTAGCGGTTACGAGCAGTACTTC. It is translated as CASSYSPRLTSGYEQYF.

This clonotype has a count of ten or more. The V gene is TRBV7-2, the J gene TRBJ2-7; 8 nucleotides match TRBD1. Trimming at V came to 5 bases and at J to 2 bases, leaving 2 bases not matched to a gene. Germline values: CDR1 SGHTA, CDR2 FQGNSA. CDR3 length: 13 residues. The CDR3 here is CASSRQGTYEQYF. In nucleotides, the CDR3 is TGTGCCAGCAGCCGACAGGGGACCTACGAGCAGTACTTC. Together with reference TRBV7-2 and TRBJ2-7, the CDR3 gives the full variable domain: GAGVSQSPSNKVTEKGKDVELRCDPISGHTALYWYRQSLGQGLEFLIYFQGNSAPDKSGLPSDRFSAERTGGSVSTLTIQRTQQEDSAVYLCASSRQGTYEQYFGPGTRLTVT.

This chain connects TRBV24-1 to TRBJ2-7; weak D call: TRBD2 (5 bases). CDR1 is KGHDR, CDR2 SFDVKD, per germline. Trimming pared 9 bases from V and 6 bases from J, leaving 23 bases between. This CDR3 comprises 15 residues. CDR3 DNA: TGTGCCACCGGCGCGGGCAGGATGGTCCTCCGCGAGCAGTACGTC. As protein: CATGAGRMVLREQYV.

This clonotype was observed a few times. The chain links TRBV6-1 to TRBJ2-1; tentatively, D is TRBD2 (7 bases). V gave up 6 bases and J gave up 9 bases, with 24 bases separating them. Germline assignment: CDR1 MNHNS and CDR2 SASEGT. This CDR3 spans 16 amino acids. The DNA of the CDR3 is TGTGCCAGCAGGTCACCGGGCGGGGGCGCAGGGGCTGAGCAGTTCTTC. The encoded protein is CASRSPGGGAGAEQFF.

This clonotype has only a few counts. This chain connects TRBV4-3 to TRBJ2-3; 7 positions agree with TRBD1. V was pared by 1 base and J by 0 bases, with 7 bases of the junction left unmatched. The CDR3 loop spans 17 amino acids. Per the germline V gene, CDR1 is LGHNA and CDR2 is YSLEER. The CDR3 loop is CASSQGAGTASTDTQYF. The CDR3 DNA follows: TGCGCCAGCAGCCAAGGGGCCGGGACAGCCAGCACAGATACGCAGTATTTT.

In its sample, this clonotype was seen many times. The CDR3 loop reads CATSRDLETGGFPQHF. In DNA form, the CDR3 reads TGTGCCACCAGCAGAGATTTGGAGACAGGGGGCTTTCCCCAGCATTTT. The chain carries TRBV15 and TRBJ1-5; TRBD1 matches 10 bases. Germline CDR1 LNHNV, CDR2 YYDKDF (reference sequence). V lost 0 bases, J lost 10 bases, and 9 bases stayed unmatched. The CDR3 extends over 16 amino acids.

The chain uses TRBV15 and TRBJ2-7; no definite D call. Trimming removed 0 bases at V and 3 bases at J, with 3 bases between. CDR3 length: 12 residues. Germline assignment: CDR1 LNHNV and CDR2 YYDKDF (reference sequence). CDR3 in DNA: TGTGCCACCAGCAGAGATCGCTACGAGCAGTACTTC. Amino acids: CATSRDRYEQYF.

This clonotype was seen more than once but under ten times. The chain employs TRBV5-1 and TRBJ2-1; no clear D gene. This CDR3 is built from 14 residues. Trimming stripped 2 bases from V and 5 bases from J, with 11 bases between. CDR1 and CDR2 from the germline V gene are SGHRS and YFSETQ. The CDR3 bases are TGCGCCAGCAGCTTCGAGCCCCCGAACAATGAGCAGTTCTTC. Translation: CASSFEPPNNEQFF.

V gene TRBV5-5 combines with J gene TRBJ1-3; D possibly corresponds to TRBD1 (5 bases). Germline V gene sequence: CDR1 SGHKS, CDR2 YYEKEE (reference sequence). The CDR3 extends over 17 amino acids. Trimming pared 3 bases from V and 0 bases from J, leaving 16 bases between. As DNA, the CDR3 is TGTGCCAGCAGCTCGGGCTCCGGGGCCAACTCTGGAAACACCATATATTTT. This sequence encodes CASSSGSGANSGNTIYF.

Points on this clonotype: This sequence may be a read error, since a much larger clone differs from it by one base. The CDR3 coding sequence is TGTGCCACCAGCAGAGATCGGGGCGGGGCCGCAGATGCGCAGTATTTT. Its translation: CATSRDRGGAADAQYF. The rearrangement links TRBV15 to TRBJ2-3, with TRBD2 as a possible D gene (6 bases). There are 16 residues in the CDR3. Germline values: CDR1 LNHNV, CDR2 YYDKDF (reference sequence).

The rearrangement links TRBV7-2 to TRBJ2-7, with 7 bases identical to TRBD1. Trimming removed 5 bases from V and 6 bases from J; junction bases left unmatched: 10. CDR1 is SGHTA, CDR2 FQGNSA, per germline. The CDR3 runs to 14 residues. CDR3 DNA sequence: TGTGCCAGCAGCAAACAGGGGTTCAACAGCGAGCAGTACTTC. Protein sequence: CASSKQGFNSEQYF.

This chain uses TRBV10-3 with TRBJ2-3, with 8 bases lining up with TRBD2. The V gene's germline CDR1 is ENHRY and CDR2 SYGVKD. V gave up 7 bases and J gave up 4 bases; unmatched junction bases: 4. The CDR3 loop spans 13 amino acids. The CDR3 spells CAITSGSPDTQYF. The CDR3 DNA is TGTGCCATCACGAGCGGGAGCCCAGATACGCAGTATTTT.

This clonotype showed up many times. The chain has TRBV6-1 and TRBJ2-7; 11 nucleotides agree with TRBD1. This CDR3 comprises 14 residues. Germline CDR1 is MNHNS and CDR2 is SASEGT. J gave up 4 bases and V 4 bases, and 3 bases lay outside the gene matches. CDR3 DNA: TGTGCCAGCAGTGCAGGACAGGGGGCGTACGAGCAGTACTTC. Translation gives CASSAGQGAYEQYF.

V usage is TRBV7-9 and J usage is TRBJ2-5, with D uncertain. The germline V gene has CDR1 SEHNR and CDR2 FQNEAQ (reference sequence). V dropped 1 base and J dropped 5 bases, with 17 bases sitting between them. The CDR3 is 16 amino acids. CDR3 in amino acids: CASSLGLLNSGETQYF. The CDR3 DNA reads TGTGCCAGCAGCTTAGGACTCCTCAACTCCGGCGAGACCCAGTACTTC.

The chain links TRBV5-4 to TRBJ2-2, with 9 positions matching TRBD1. The CDR3 is 16 amino acids. Germline values: CDR1 SGHNT, CDR2 YYREEE (reference sequence). With 4 bases clipped from V and 0 bases from J, the junction kept 4 bases outside the gene matches. The DNA for the CDR3 is TGTGCCAGCAGCCTTACAGGGGGCGCGAACACCGGGGAGCTGTTTTTT. Amino acid sequence: CASSLTGGANTGELFF.

This clonotype was seen only a few times. The gene calls are TRBV9 and TRBJ1-2; TRBD1 agrees at 7 bases. This CDR3 region has 16 residues. Germline loops: CDR1 SGDLS, CDR2 YYNGEE. V shed 0 bases, J shed 8 bases, and the junction held 13 bases outside the gene matches. CDR3 sequence (DNA): TGTGCCAGCAGCGTAGCTGGGGGACAGCATAATGAGGGCTACACCTTC. Amino acid sequence: CASSVAGGQHNEGYTF. Looking up the rest from reference TRBV9 and TRBJ1-2 gives the full variable domain: DSGVTQTPKHLITATGQRVTLRCSPRSGDLSVYWYQQSLDQGLQFLIQYYNGEERAKGNILERFSAQQFPDLHSELNLSSLELGDSALYFCASSVAGGQHNEGYTFGSGTRLTVV.

The chain links TRBV12-3 or TRBV12-4 to TRBJ2-2; no clear D. V was pared by 6 bases and J by 7 bases, with 9 bases between. CDR3 length equals 12 residues. The CDR3 region has the DNA TGTGCCAGCAGCCTTACTCACGGGGAGCTGTTTTTT. Translation: CASSLTHGELFF.

This clonotype has at least ten counts. The genes are TRBV12-3 or TRBV12-4 and TRBJ2-2; 12 bases fit TRBD2. With 5 bases clipped from V and 1 base from J, the junction kept 5 bases outside the gene matches. CDR3 size: 17 residues. CDR3 in amino acids: CASSPLTSGRNTGELFF. For the CDR3, the DNA is TGTGCCAGCAGTCCTTTGACTAGCGGGAGGAACACCGGGGAGCTGTTTTTT.

The chain uses TRBV7-3 and TRBJ2-1; 10 nucleotides align to TRBD1. CDR1 is SGHTA and CDR2 is FQGTGA in the germline V gene. The CDR3 runs to 14 residues. The ends lost 5 bases at V and 7 bases at J; junction bases unmatched: 5. The CDR3 here is CASSQTGQGNEQFF. The CDR3 coding sequence is TGTGCCAGCAGCCAGACGGGACAGGGGAATGAGCAGTTCTTC.

The chain couples TRBV6-5 to TRBJ2-7; tentatively, D is TRBD1 or TRBD2 (5 bases each). This CDR3 spans 15 amino acids. The germline gives CDR1 MNHEY, CDR2 SVGAGI. Deletions cut 0 bases from V and 4 bases from J, with 13 bases between. CDR3 DNA: TGTGCCAGCAGTTACTCCGGGACGAATCCATACGAGCAGTACTTC. This gives the protein CASSYSGTNPYEQYF.

This clonotype was detected a few times. The chain is built from TRBV18 and TRBJ1-4, with D unclear. Deletions cut 3 bases from V and 7 bases from J, with 12 bases between. Germline V CDR1 and CDR2: KGHSH, LQKENI. The CDR3 length is 14 residues. The CDR3 bases are TGTGCCAGCTCACCGTGGGGTTTACCTGAAAAACTGTTTTTT. Amino acids: CASSPWGLPEKLFF. Full variable domain (remainder filled in from reference TRBV18 and TRBJ1-4): NAGVMQNPRHLVRRRGQEARLRCSPMKGHSHVYWYRQLPEEGLKFMVYLQKENIIDESGMPKERFSAEFPKEGPSILRIQQVVRGDSAAYFCASSPWGLPEKLFFGSGTQLSVL.

The V and J genes are TRBV12-3 or TRBV12-4 and TRBJ1-4, with TRBD1 identical over 7 bases. J gave up 6 bases and V 6 bases, and 10 bases lay outside the gene matches. This CDR3 comprises 15 residues. CDR3 in amino acids: CASRPRGGAYEKLFF. The CDR3 nucleotides read TGTGCCAGCAGGCCCAGGGGGGGCGCTTATGAAAAACTGTTTTTT.

The table lists this clonotype with a few counts. The chain links TRBV7-8 to TRBJ2-5, with a possible D match to TRBD2 (7 bases). The CDR3 is made up of 17 amino acids. Germline-derived CDR1 and CDR2 are SGHVS and FQNEAQ. Trimming took off 2 bases at V and 3 bases at J, with 19 bases between the two ends. Here the CDR3 reads CASSLRGGGRTEETQYF. CDR3 nucleotides: TGTGCCAGCAGCTTAAGGGGGGGGGGAAGGACGGAAGAGACCCAGTACTTC.

The chain is built from TRBV7-9 and TRBJ1-2; a possible D gene is TRBD1 (6 bases). The CDR3 has 15 residues. V lost 5 bases, J lost 0 bases, and 13 bases lay in between. CDR1 and CDR2 (germline): SEHNR, FQNEAQ (reference sequence). CDR3 nucleotides: TGTGCCAGCAGCCCTAGGGGGACCGCTAACTATGGCTACACCTTC. Amino acids: CASSPRGTANYGYTF.

There are a few counts of this clonotype. The rearrangement uses TRBV10-3 and TRBJ1-1; 7 bases match TRBD1. Per germline, CDR1 ENHRY and CDR2 SYGVKD. V dropped 7 bases and J dropped 5; count of bases not matched to a gene: 10. This CDR3 spans 14 amino acids. This CDR3 is CAITRQGIITEAFF. DNA of the CDR3: TGTGCCATCACCAGACAGGGAATAATAACTGAAGCTTTCTTT.

Written as DNA, the CDR3 is TGTGCCACCAGAGAGGGGACAGGGGGAAAGTTCTTT. It yields the protein CATREGTGGKFF. The chain couples TRBV15 to TRBJ1-1; the match to TRBD1 covers 11 bases. J gave up 14 bases and V 6 bases, and 8 bases lay outside the gene matches. Germline loops: CDR1 LNHNV, CDR2 YYDKDF (reference sequence). The CDR3 consists of 12 residues.

The chain carries TRBV27 and TRBJ2-1; the D gene could be TRBD1 or TRBD2 (5 bases each). Germline V gene data show CDR1 as MNHEY and CDR2 as SMNVEV (reference sequence). CDR3 length equals 13 residues. V gave up 5 bases and J gave up 9 bases, with 14 bases separating them. The CDR3 region has the DNA TGTGCCAGCAGTCCAAATCCGAGGGGTGAGCAGTTCTTC. It codes for CASSPNPRGEQFF.

This clonotype was recorded a few times. V usage is TRBV11-2 and J usage is TRBJ2-5, with 10 bases lining up with TRBD1. CDR3 length equals 15 residues. Trimming at V came to 2 bases and at J to 5 bases, leaving 5 bases not matched to a gene. Germline CDR1 reads SGHAT; CDR2 reads FQNNGV. CDR3 DNA sequence: TGTGCCAGCAGCTTATGGACAGGGGGTGAGGAGACCCAGTACTTC. Translation: CASSLWTGGEETQYF.